This TCR beta chain emerged from a study of blood T cell repertoires in COVID-19. Study at large: Sites in the United States, Italy and Spain provided acute and convalescent COVID-19 samples.

TCRdb's copy holds only in-frame clones and misses some; the assay was immunoSEQ multiplex PCR. The data contain 140,000 to 150,000 clones, approximately 91% of them singletons. V lost 6 bases, J lost 4 bases, and 2 bases stayed unmatched. Germline loops: CDR1 SQVTM, CDR2 ANQGSEA. This CDR3 contains 11 residues. For this clone: The identical CDR3 is also encoded by other nucleotide sequences in the sample.

The V gene is TRBV29-1, the J gene TRBJ1-2; 7 nucleotides agree with TRBD1. Sequenced material: peripheral blood. This clonotype originated in a man in his 70s with acute or convalescent COVID-19. The CDR3 DNA is TGCAGCGTGGGACAGAGCTATGGCTACACCTTC. Translation gives CSVGQSYGYTF.